The 16 T cell receptor beta chains reported below all come from one sample, sequenced in a study of neurological immune-mediated disorders (dated by TCRdb to between 2018 and 2021). In the paper's terms, the time point label means: longitudinal time-point 3. Libraries were made using 5' RACE. Sequencing was carried out with an Illumina HiSeq 2500. In-frame beta chains were kept once TCRdb had trimmed the public reads at Q25 with fastp and called clones with MiXCR. Each CDR3 protein appears once, grouped with its most common genes and DNA. The sample table shows 43,000 or so distinct CDR3 sequences, and approximately 13% are seen once. About an eighth of the sample comes from the top ten. The source material was PBMCs. The receptors here all came from a young man in good health.

Many counts were recorded for this clonotype. The rearrangement links TRBV20-1 to TRBJ2-1; 14 nucleotides match TRBD2. The CDR3 runs 15 residues. Germline assignment: CDR1 DFQATT and CDR2 SNEGSKA (reference sequence). The CDR3 DNA reads as TGCTCCCGACTAGCGGGAGGGTTCTCCTACAATGAGCAGTTCTTC. Translated: CSRLAGGFSYNEQFF.

This chain joins TRBV6-4 and TRBJ2-7, with 11 bases identical to TRBD2. The length of the CDR3 is 14 residues. Germline lookup yields CDR1 MRHNA and CDR2 SNTAGT. Unmatched junction bases numbered 3, after V lost 2 bases and J lost 6 bases. CDR3 sequence (DNA): TGTGCCAGCAGTGACGGGACTAGCGGCTCCGAGCAGTACTTC. Protein: CASSDGTSGSEQYF.

This clonotype was picked up many times. The rearrangement joins TRBV5-1 to TRBJ2-7, with 8 nucleotides matching TRBD2. The CDR3 has 16 residues. With V trimmed by 0 bases and J by 3 bases, 8 bases remained unmatched. The germline CDR1 and CDR2 sequences are SGHRS and YFSETQ. CDR3: CASSLAGAGGVYEQYF. The CDR3 DNA reads TGCGCCAGCAGCTTGGCCGGGGCGGGAGGAGTCTACGAGCAGTACTTC.

This clonotype was counted many times. The chain couples TRBV20-1 to TRBJ1-2; the D is unclear. V lost 5 bases, J lost 8 bases, and 15 bases lay in between. The germline V gene has CDR1 DFQATT and CDR2 SNEGSKA (reference sequence). The CDR3 contains 12 residues. The CDR3 nucleotides are TGCAGTGCTGTTGCCTCCTTATCGGGCTACACCTTC. Its translation is CSAVASLSGYTF.

This clonotype was counted a single time. Just one base apart from a much larger clone, this may be a read error. The chain carries TRBV19 and TRBJ2-2; the D gene is possibly TRBD2 (5 bases). CDR1 LNHDA and CDR2 SQIVND come from the germline V gene (reference sequence). V lost 5 bases to trimming and J lost 6 bases, with 13 bases between them. There are 14 residues in the CDR3. In nucleotides, the CDR3 is TGTGCCAGTAGTGCCTCGGAGGCGCCCGGGGAGCTGTTTTTT. Protein product: CASSASEAPGELFF.

This clonotype appeared many times. Possible read error: a much larger clone is one base away. V is TRBV10-3 and J is TRBJ2-1; 13 nucleotides match TRBD2. CDR1 and CDR2 (germline): ENHRY, SYGVKD. The CDR3 totals 15 residues. The CDR3: CVIRGLAGSNNEQFF. The DNA for the CDR3 is TGTGTCATCAGGGGACTAGCGGGAAGCAACAATGAGCAGTTCTTC.

This clonotype was seen repeatedly, ten times or more. This chain links TRBV7-8 with TRBJ1-4, with D possibly being TRBD1 (5 bases). Trimming shortened V by 5 bases and J by 0 bases, and 7 bases separated the two germline ends. Looked up from germline, CDR1 is SGHVS and CDR2 is FQNEAQ. This CDR3 contains 14 residues. The CDR3: CASSLTATNEKLFF. DNA for the CDR3: TGTGCCAGCAGCCTGACAGCAACTAATGAAAAACTGTTTTTT.

This clonotype was counted ten times or more. The CDR3 loop reads CAIGNTRRGELFF. CDR3 nucleotide sequence: TGTGCCATCGGGAACACCCGTCGCGGGGAGCTGTTTTTT. The chain employs TRBV10-3 and TRBJ2-2; D ambiguous. The CDR3 is made up of 13 amino acids. CDR1 is ENHRY and CDR2 is SYGVKD in the germline V gene. The germline V and J ends were trimmed by 8 bases and 7 bases, with 14 bases remaining between them.

This clonotype came up many times. V usage is TRBV5-1 and J usage is TRBJ2-7, with 11 bases that match TRBD1. The CDR3 runs 15 residues. The V and J ends lost 0 bases and 4 bases, in that order; junction bases with no gene match: 3. Germline lookup yields CDR1 SGHRS and CDR2 YFSETQ. CDR3 sequence reads: CASSLEGTGGYEQYF. The CDR3 DNA reads as TGCGCCAGCAGCTTGGAGGGGACAGGGGGTTACGAGCAGTACTTC.

The sample holds many counts of this clonotype. The chain carries TRBV7-2 and TRBJ2-5; 14 nucleotides line up with TRBD2. The CDR3 is 16 residues long. V was pared by 5 bases and J by 5 bases, with 7 bases of the junction left unmatched. Germline values: CDR1 SGHTA, CDR2 FQGNSA. CDR3 protein: CASSLGTSGSGETQYF. CDR3 DNA sequence: TGTGCCAGCAGCCTAGGGACTAGCGGGAGTGGGGAGACCCAGTACTTC.

This clonotype is medium-sized in the sample. V gene TRBV7-9 combines with J gene TRBJ1-2, with D uncertain. From germline, CDR1 is SEHNR and CDR2 FQNEAQ (reference sequence). Trimming pared 11 bases from V and 3 bases from J, leaving 10 bases between. The CDR3 contains 11 residues. This CDR3 reads CAESGDYGYTF. The CDR3 DNA is TGTGCCGAAAGTGGTGACTATGGCTACACCTTC. The entire variable domain, with the rest obtained from reference TRBV7-9 and TRBJ1-2, is as follows: DTGVSQNPRHKITKRGQNVTFRCDPISEHNRLYWYRQTLGQGPEFLTYFQNEAQLEKSRLLSDRFSAERPKGSFSTLEIQRTEQGDSAMYLCAESGDYGYTFGSGTRLTVV.

This clonotype has a count of ten or more. V and J are TRBV5-1 and TRBJ2-7; D remains unclear. This CDR3 region has 15 residues. CDR1 SGHRS and CDR2 YFSETQ come from the germline V gene. Trimming pared 0 bases from V and 3 bases from J, leaving 13 bases between. CDR3 sequence reads: CASSLVLKGIYEQYF. CDR3 nucleotides: TGCGCCAGCAGCTTGGTTCTCAAGGGCATCTACGAGCAGTACTTC.

This clonotype was recorded at least ten times. The chain employs TRBV12-3 or TRBV12-4 and TRBJ1-5, with D unresolved. Between the trimmed V and J ends, which lost 6 bases and 5 bases, there was a span of 11 bases. CDR3 length equals 13 residues. CDR3 sequence: CASSNYMDQPQHF. In nucleotides, the CDR3 is TGTGCCAGCAGCAATTACATGGATCAGCCCCAGCATTTT.

This clonotype was seen repeatedly, ten times or more. V usage is TRBV28 and J usage is TRBJ2-7; possible D gene TRBD2, 6 bases. The V gene lost 2 bases and the J gene lost 2 bases, with 13 bases spanning the gap. This CDR3 comprises 15 residues. Germline values: CDR1 MDHEN, CDR2 SYDVKM. CDR3 region: CASSLTGDPTYEQYF. DNA for the CDR3: TGTGCCAGCAGTTTAACGGGAGACCCTACCTACGAGCAGTACTTC.

There are many counts of this clonotype. The J gene is TRBJ1-4, the V gene TRBV20-1; 7 bases map to TRBD1. The length of the CDR3 is 15 residues. In germline, CDR1 is DFQATT, CDR2 SNEGSKA (reference sequence). With 4 bases clipped from V and 8 bases from J, the junction kept 13 bases outside the gene matches. The CDR3 sequence: CSANRGSQVSEKLFF. CDR3 DNA sequence: TGCAGTGCTAACAGGGGAAGTCAAGTAAGCGAAAAACTGTTTTTT.

In this sample, this clonotype turned up a few times. The V and J genes are TRBV2 and TRBJ2-7, with unresolved D. In germline, CDR1 is SNHLY, CDR2 FYNNEI. CDR3 size: 15 residues. V lost 5 bases and J 1 base, leaving 15 bases between the germline ends. The CDR3 DNA follows: TGTGCCAGCAGTACCCCCTGGCAGGCTTCCTACGAGCAGTACTTC. This sequence encodes CASSTPWQASYEQYF.